These 12 T cell receptor beta chains were sequenced from one sample in a study of read filtering for tumor transcriptome and immune sequencing. From roughly 390 ng of RNA, a library with molecular barcoded alpha/delta and beta/gamma adaptors was made. TCRdb reprocessed the reads via MiXCR and lists one record per CDR3 protein. The table shows tens of thousands of distinct CDR3 sequences, with approximately 15% occurring only once. Sequenced sample: a population of CD138-negative cells sorted from bone marrow. These receptors were obtained from a donor aged 40 or over with multiple myeloma.

In its sample, this clonotype was seen many times. V is TRBV4-2 and J is TRBJ2-1; TRBD1 agrees at 9 bases. J was trimmed by 5 bases and V by 0 bases; bases with no gene match: 8. The CDR3 spans 17 residues. Germline CDR1 and CDR2: LGHNA and YNFKEQ. CDR3: CASSQELGQGYNNEQFF. The CDR3, as DNA: TGTGCCAGCAGCCAAGAACTGGGACAGGGTTATAACAATGAGCAGTTCTTC.

In its sample, this clonotype was seen many times. The chain uses TRBV2 and TRBJ2-7, with D perhaps TRBD1 (6 bases). V gave up 6 bases and J gave up 6 bases, with 9 bases separating them. Germline V gene lookup returns CDR1 SNHLY and CDR2 FYNNEI. The CDR3 has 11 amino acids. The CDR3 protein is CASSRGSEQYF. CDR3 bases: TGTGCCAGCAGCAGGGGTTCCGAGCAGTACTTC.

The rearrangement links TRBV10-3 to TRBJ1-1; D remains unclear. The CDR3 spans 11 residues. Germline values: CDR1 ENHRY, CDR2 SYGVKD. The ends were cut back, 10 bases at V and 4 bases at J, with 10 bases in the middle. DNA for the CDR3: TGTGCCACCCGAGCGGGCACTGAAGCTTTCTTT. It yields the protein CATRAGTEAFF.

This clonotype was detected a few times. This chain links TRBV18 with TRBJ1-3, with D tentatively TRBD1 (5 bases). Trimming cost V 6 bases and J 0 bases, with 9 bases left between them. In germline, CDR1 is KGHSH, CDR2 LQKENI. CDR3 length: 14 residues. The CDR3 reads CASSGDLSGNTIYF. The DNA of the CDR3 is TGTGCCAGCTCGGGGGACCTCTCTGGAAACACCATATATTTT.

This clonotype was counted many times. The genes are TRBV20-1 and TRBJ2-7; either TRBD1 or TRBD2 may fit D (5 bases each). Germline CDR1 reads DFQATT; CDR2 reads SNEGSKA (reference sequence). The CDR3 extends over 13 amino acids. Trimming cost V 6 bases and J 1 base, with 13 bases left between them. The CDR3 DNA reads as TGCAGTGCCTTGGGGGTGGTTTCCTACGAGCAGTACTTC. Translated, it gives CSALGVVSYEQYF.

The V gene is TRBV20-1, the J gene TRBJ2-3, with 7 bases that match TRBD2. CDR3 length: 15 amino acids. Per the germline V gene, CDR1 is DFQATT and CDR2 is SNEGSKA (reference sequence). Losses at the gene ends were 6 bases for V and 5 bases for J; bases not matched to a gene: 14. In DNA, the CDR3 is TGCAGTGCCGCTCATATGGGGAGGGCGGGAGATACGCAGTATTTT. Translated, it gives CSAAHMGRAGDTQYF.

The table lists this clonotype with many counts. The chain recombines TRBV12-3 or TRBV12-4 with TRBJ1-1; TRBD1 might be the D (5 bases). The V and J ends lost 3 bases and 11 bases respectively, with 13 bases between them. The CDR3 covers 12 residues. In nucleotides, the CDR3 is TGTGCCAGCAGTTTCAGAGGGGTGTCCGCTTTCTTT. It codes for CASSFRGVSAFF.

About this clonotype: One base separates it from a far larger clone, so it is likely a read error. The rearrangement links TRBV7-6 to TRBJ2-1; the D gene is possibly TRBD2 (6 bases). The CDR3 is 23 residues long. Per germline, CDR1 SGHVS and CDR2 FNYEAQ. Trimming took 2 bases from V and 8 from J, leaving 40 bases between them. CDR3 sequence: CASSLPRYAPGLGFTSPFDEQFF. DNA of the CDR3: TGTGCCAGCAGCTTACCCCGATACGCCCCGGGACTGGGCTTCACTTCACCCTTCGATGAGCAGTTCTTC.

This clonotype was detected ten times or more. The chain has TRBV20-1 and TRBJ1-1, with a weak D call TRBD1 (6 bases). Germline lookup yields CDR1 DFQATT and CDR2 SNEGSKA (reference sequence). Trimming left V 6 bases short and J 7 bases short, with 24 bases between. The CDR3 runs 15 residues. The CDR3 DNA reads TGCAGTGCGATCCCAGGGGCAGGATTTGACGATGAAGCTTTCTTT. It translates to CSAIPGAGFDDEAFF.

This clonotype was observed at least ten times. The chain employs TRBV4-3 and TRBJ1-1; TRBD1 might be the D (6 bases). Trimming pared 5 bases from V and 11 bases from J, leaving 21 bases between. From germline, CDR1 is LGHNA and CDR2 YSLEER. The CDR3 has 14 residues. CDR3 residues: CASSETGTRKGAFF. For the CDR3, the DNA is TGCGCCAGCAGCGAAACCGGGACAAGAAAAGGGGCTTTCTTT.

This clonotype was counted many times. The J gene is TRBJ1-4, the V gene TRBV11-2; 7 bases agree with TRBD1. V lost 4 bases, J lost 4 bases, and 6 bases stayed unmatched. The CDR3 loop spans 15 amino acids. Germline V gives CDR1 SGHAT, CDR2 FQNNGV. CDR3 in DNA: TGTGCCAGCAGCTCAGGGACAGCCTTTAATGAAAAACTGTTTTTT. As protein: CASSSGTAFNEKLFF. The variable domain in full, with the rest retrieved from reference TRBV11-2 and TRBJ1-4, is EAGVAQSPRYKIIEKRQSVAFWCNPISGHATLYWYQQILGQGPKLLIQFQNNGVVDDSQLPKDRFSAERLKGVDSTLKIQPAKLEDSAVYLCASSSGTAFNEKLFFGSGTQLSVL.

On this clonotype: A much larger clonotype is one base distant, so this may be a read error. This chain links TRBV9 with TRBJ1-6, with a possible D match to TRBD1 (5 bases). V was cut by 3 bases and J by 9 bases, with 13 bases left in between. Germline V CDR1 and CDR2: SGDLS, YYNGEE. The CDR3 loop spans 14 amino acids. CDR3 sequence (DNA): TGTGCCAGCAGCGCGACAGTCGGGAGTTCACCCCTCCACTTT. Its translation is CASSATVGSSPLHF. Filled out from reference TRBV9 and TRBJ1-6, the complete variable domain reads DSGVTQTPKHLITATGQRVTLRCSPRSGDLSVYWYQQSLDQGLQFLIQYYNGEERAKGNILERFSAQQFPDLHSELNLSSLELGDSALYFCASSATVGSSPLHFGNGTRLTVT.